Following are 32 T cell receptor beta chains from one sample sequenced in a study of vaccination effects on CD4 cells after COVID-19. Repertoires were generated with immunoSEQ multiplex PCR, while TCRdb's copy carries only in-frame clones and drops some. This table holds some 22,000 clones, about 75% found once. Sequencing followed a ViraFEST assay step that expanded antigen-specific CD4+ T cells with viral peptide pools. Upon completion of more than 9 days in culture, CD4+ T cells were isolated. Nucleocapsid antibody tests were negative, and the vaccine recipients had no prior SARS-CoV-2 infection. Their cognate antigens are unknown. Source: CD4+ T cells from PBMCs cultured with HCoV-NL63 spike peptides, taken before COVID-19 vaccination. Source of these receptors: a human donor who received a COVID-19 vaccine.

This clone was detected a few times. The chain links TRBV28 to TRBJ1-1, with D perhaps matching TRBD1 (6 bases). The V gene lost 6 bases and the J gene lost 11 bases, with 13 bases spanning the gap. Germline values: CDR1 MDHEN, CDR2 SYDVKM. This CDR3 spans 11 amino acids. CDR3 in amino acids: CASSPGGQAFF. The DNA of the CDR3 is TGTGCCAGCAGCCCCGGGGGGCAGGCTTTCTTT.

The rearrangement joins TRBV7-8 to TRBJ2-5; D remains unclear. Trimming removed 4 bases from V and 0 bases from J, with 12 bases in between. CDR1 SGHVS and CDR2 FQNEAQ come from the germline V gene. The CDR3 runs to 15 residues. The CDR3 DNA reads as TGTGCCAGCAGCTCCCACCCCGCCTACCAAGAGACCCAGTACTTC. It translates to CASSSHPAYQETQYF.

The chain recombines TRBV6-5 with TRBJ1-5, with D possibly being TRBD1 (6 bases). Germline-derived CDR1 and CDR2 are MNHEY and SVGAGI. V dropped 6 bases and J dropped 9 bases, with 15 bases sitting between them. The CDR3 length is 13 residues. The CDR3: CASSMGHPWPQHF. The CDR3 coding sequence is TGTGCCAGCAGCATGGGACATCCGTGGCCCCAGCATTTT.

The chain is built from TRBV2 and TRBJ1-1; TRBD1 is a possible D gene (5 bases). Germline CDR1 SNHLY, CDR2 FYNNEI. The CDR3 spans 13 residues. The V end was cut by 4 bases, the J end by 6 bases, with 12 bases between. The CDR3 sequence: CASSGGSLPEAFF. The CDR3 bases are TGTGCCAGCAGTGGGGGCAGCCTTCCTGAAGCTTTCTTT.

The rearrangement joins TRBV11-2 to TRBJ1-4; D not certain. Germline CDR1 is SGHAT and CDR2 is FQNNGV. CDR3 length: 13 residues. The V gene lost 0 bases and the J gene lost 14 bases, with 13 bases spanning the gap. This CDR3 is CASSLDPGSGLFF. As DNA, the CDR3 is TGTGCCAGCAGCTTAGATCCGGGTTCGGGGCTGTTTTTT.

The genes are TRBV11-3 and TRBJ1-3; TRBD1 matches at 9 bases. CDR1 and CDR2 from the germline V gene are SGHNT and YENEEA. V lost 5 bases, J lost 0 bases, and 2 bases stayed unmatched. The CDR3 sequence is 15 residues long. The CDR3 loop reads CASSADRGSGNTIYF. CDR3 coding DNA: TGTGCCAGCAGCGCGGACAGGGGCTCTGGAAACACCATATATTTT.

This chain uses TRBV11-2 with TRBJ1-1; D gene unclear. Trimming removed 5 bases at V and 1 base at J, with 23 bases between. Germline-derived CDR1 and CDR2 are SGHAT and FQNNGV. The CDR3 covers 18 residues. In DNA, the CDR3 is TGTGCCAGCAGCCTCTATGCCCGGCCGGCAGGACGGAACACTGAAGCTTTCTTT. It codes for CASSLYARPAGRNTEAFF.

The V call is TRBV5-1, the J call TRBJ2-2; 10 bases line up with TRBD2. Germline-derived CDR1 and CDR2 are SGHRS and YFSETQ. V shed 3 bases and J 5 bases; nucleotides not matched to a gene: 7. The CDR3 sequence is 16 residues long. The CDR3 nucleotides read TGCGCCAGCAGCTCGACACCGGGACTAGCGACCGGGGAGCTGTTTTTT. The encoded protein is CASSSTPGLATGELFF. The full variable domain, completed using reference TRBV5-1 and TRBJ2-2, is KAGVTQTPRYLIKTRGQQVTLSCSPISGHRSVSWYQQTPGQGLQFLFEYFSETQRNKGNFPGRFSGRQFSNSRSEMNVSTLELGDSALYLCASSSTPGLATGELFFGEGSRLTVL.

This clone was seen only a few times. CDR3 protein: CASSQEDLMNTEAFF. In DNA, the CDR3 is TGTGCCAGCAGCCAAGAGGACTTGATGAACACTGAAGCTTTCTTT. The chain has TRBV3-1 (or the pseudogene TRBV3-2) and TRBJ1-1; D gene unclear. CDR1 is LGHDT, CDR2 YNNKEL, per germline (reference sequence). Trimming shortened V by 0 bases and J by 0 bases, and 8 bases separated the two germline ends. The CDR3 covers 15 residues.

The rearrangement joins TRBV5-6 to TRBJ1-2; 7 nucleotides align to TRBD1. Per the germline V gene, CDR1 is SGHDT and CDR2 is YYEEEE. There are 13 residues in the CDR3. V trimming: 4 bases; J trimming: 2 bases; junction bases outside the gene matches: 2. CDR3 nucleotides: TGTGCCAGCAGCCCGACAGGGAACTATGGCTACACCTTC. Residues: CASSPTGNYGYTF.

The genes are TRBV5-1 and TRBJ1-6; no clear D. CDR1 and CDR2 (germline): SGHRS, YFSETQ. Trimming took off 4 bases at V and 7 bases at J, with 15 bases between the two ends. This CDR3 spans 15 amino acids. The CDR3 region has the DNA TGCGCCAGCAGCGGAATGGACGGGAGGAATTCACCCCTCCACTTT. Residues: CASSGMDGRNSPLHF.

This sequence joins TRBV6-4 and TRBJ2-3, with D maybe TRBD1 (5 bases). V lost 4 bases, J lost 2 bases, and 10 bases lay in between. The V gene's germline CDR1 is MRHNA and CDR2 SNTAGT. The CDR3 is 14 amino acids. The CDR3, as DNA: TGTGCCAGCAGTGGGGCAGGGAACACAGATACGCAGTATTTT. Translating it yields CASSGAGNTDTQYF.

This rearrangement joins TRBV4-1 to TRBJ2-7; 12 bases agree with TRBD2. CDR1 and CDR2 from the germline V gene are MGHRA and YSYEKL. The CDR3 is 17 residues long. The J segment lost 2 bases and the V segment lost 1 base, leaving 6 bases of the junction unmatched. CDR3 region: CASSQGLAGALTYEQYF. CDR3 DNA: TGCGCCAGCAGCCAAGGACTAGCGGGGGCCCTTACCTACGAGCAGTACTTC.

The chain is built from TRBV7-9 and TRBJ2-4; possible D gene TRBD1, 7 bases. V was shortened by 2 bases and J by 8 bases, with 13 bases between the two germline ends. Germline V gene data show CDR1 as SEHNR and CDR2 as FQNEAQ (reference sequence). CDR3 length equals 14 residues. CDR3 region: CASSLIDREDIQYF. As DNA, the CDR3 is TGTGCCAGCAGCTTAATAGACAGGGAGGACATTCAGTACTTC.

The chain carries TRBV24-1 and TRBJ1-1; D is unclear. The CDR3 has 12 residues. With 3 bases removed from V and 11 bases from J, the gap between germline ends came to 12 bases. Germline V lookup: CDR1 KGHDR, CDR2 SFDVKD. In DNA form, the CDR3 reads TGTGCCACCAGTGATCACTCAAGGAGGGCTTTCTTT. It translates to CATSDHSRRAFF.

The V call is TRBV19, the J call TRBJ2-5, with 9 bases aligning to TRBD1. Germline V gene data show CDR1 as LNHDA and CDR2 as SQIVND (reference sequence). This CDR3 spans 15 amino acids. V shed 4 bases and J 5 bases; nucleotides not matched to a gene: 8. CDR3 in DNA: TGTGCCAGTAGTACCTGGGGGACAGGGTCGGAGACCCAGTACTTC. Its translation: CASSTWGTGSETQYF.

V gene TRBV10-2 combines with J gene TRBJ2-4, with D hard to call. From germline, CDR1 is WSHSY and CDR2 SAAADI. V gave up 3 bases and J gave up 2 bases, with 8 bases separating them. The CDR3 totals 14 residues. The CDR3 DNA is TGCGCCAGCAGTGAAGACGGCTCCAAAAACATTCAGTACTTC. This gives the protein CASSEDGSKNIQYF.

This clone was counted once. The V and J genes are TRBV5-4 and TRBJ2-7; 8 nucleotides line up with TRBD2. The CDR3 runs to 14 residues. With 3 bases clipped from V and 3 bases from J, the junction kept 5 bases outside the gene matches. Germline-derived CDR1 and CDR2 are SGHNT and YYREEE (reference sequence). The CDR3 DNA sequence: TGTGCCAGCAGCTCCAGCGGGGGCCTCTACGAGCAGTACTTC. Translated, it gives CASSSSGGLYEQYF.

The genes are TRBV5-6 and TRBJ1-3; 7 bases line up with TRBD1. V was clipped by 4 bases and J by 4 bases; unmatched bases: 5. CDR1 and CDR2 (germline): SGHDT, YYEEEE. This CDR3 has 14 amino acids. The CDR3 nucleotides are TGTGCCAGCAGCACAACAGGGGCCGGAAACACCATATATTTT. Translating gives CASSTTGAGNTIYF.

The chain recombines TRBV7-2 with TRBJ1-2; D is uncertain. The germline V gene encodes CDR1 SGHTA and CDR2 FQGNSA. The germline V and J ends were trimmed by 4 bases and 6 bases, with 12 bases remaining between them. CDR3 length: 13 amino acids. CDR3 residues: CASSSSGRHGYTF. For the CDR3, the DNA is TGTGCCAGCAGCTCTTCGGGTCGTCATGGCTACACCTTC.

The CDR3 loop reads CAATDREGQPQHF. The CDR3 DNA is TGTGCCGCAACAGACAGGGAGGGTCAGCCCCAGCATTTT. The chain couples TRBV10-3 to TRBJ1-5; 7 bases map to TRBD1. This CDR3 is 13 amino acids long. The germline V gene has CDR1 ENHRY and CDR2 SYGVKD. Germline trimming cut 11 bases from V and 6 bases from J; bases unmatched to any gene: 10.

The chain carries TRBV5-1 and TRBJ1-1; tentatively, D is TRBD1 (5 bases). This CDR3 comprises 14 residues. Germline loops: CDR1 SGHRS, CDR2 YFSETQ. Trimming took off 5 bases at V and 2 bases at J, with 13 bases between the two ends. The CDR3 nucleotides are TGCGCCAGCAGGGTTGTGTGGGGCAACACTGAAGCTTTCTTT. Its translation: CASRVVWGNTEAFF.

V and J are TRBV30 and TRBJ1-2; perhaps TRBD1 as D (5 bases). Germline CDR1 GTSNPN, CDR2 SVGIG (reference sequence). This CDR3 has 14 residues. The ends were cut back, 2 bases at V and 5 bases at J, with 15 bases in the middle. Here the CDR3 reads CAWSRLRREYGYTF. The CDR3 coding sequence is TGTGCCTGGAGTCGATTGCGCAGGGAGTATGGCTACACCTTC.

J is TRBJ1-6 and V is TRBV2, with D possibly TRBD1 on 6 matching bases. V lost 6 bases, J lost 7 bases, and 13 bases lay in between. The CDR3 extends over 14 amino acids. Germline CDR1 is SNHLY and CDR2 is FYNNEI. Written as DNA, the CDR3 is TGTGCCAGCAGAAAAAGGGGGGCGAATTCACCCCTCCACTTT. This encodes CASRKRGANSPLHF. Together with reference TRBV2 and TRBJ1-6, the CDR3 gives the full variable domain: EPEVTQTPSHQVTQMGQEVILRCVPISNHLYFYWYRQILGQKVEFLVSFYNNEISEKSEIFDDQFSVERPDGSNFTLKIRSTKLEDSAMYFCASRKRGANSPLHFGNGTRLTVT.

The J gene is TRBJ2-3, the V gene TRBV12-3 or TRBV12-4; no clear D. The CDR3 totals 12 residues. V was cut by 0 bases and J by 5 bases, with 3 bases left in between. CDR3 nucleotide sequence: TGTGCCAGCAGTTTAGCGGGAGATACGCAGTATTTT. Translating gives CASSLAGDTQYF.

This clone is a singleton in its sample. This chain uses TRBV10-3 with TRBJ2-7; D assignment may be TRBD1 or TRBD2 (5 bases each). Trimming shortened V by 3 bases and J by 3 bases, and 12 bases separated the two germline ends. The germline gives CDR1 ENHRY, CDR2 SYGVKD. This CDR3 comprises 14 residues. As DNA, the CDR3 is TGTGCCATCAGTGATGGGGGTAAGGGCTACGAGCAGTACTTC. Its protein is CAISDGGKGYEQYF.

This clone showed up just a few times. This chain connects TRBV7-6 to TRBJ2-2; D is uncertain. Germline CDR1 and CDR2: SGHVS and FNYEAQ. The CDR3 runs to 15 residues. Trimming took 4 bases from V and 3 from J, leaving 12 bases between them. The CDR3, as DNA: TGTGCCAGCAGCTCAACTTCCCGGGACACCGGGGAGCTGTTTTTT. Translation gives CASSSTSRDTGELFF.

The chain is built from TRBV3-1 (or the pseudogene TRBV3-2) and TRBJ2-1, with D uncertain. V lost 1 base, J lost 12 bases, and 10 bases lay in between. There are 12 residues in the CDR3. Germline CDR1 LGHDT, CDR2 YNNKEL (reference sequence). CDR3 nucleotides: TGTGCCAGCAGCCAAGTACGCAGCTTGCAGTTCTTC. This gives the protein CASSQVRSLQFF.

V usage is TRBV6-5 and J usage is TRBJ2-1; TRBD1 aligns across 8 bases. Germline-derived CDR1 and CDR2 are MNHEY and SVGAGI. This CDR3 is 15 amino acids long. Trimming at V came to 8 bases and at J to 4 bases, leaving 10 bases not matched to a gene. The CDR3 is CASGQTGALYNEQFF. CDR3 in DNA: TGTGCCAGCGGACAGACAGGGGCCCTATACAATGAGCAGTTCTTC.

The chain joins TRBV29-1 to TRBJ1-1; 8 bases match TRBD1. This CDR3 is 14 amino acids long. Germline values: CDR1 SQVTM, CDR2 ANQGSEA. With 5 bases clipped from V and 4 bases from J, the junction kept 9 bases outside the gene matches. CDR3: CSVFRTGISTEAFF. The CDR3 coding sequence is TGCAGCGTTTTCCGGACAGGGATTAGCACTGAAGCTTTCTTT.

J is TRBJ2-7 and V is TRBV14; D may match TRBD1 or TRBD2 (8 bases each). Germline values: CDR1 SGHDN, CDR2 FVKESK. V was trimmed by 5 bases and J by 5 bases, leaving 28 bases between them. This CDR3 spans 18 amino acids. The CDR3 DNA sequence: TGTGCCAGCAGCTTCCGGACAGGGAACGGCGGGAGGCCCCACGAGCAGTACTTC. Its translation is CASSFRTGNGGRPHEQYF.

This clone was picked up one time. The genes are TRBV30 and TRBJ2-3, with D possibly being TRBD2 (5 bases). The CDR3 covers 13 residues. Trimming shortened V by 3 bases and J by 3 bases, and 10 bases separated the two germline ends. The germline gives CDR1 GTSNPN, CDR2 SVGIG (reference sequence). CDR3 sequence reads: CAWSPSGTDTQYF. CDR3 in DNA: TGTGCCTGGAGCCCATCGGGGACAGATACGCAGTATTTT. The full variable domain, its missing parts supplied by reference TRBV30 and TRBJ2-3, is SQTIHQWPATLVQPVGSPLSLECTVEGTSNPNLYWYRQAAGRGLQLLFYSVGIGQISSEVPQNLSASRPQDRQFILSSKKLLLSDSGFYLCAWSPSGTDTQYFGPGTRLTVL.